Sequencing of this TCR beta chain was carried out in a study of shared clonotypes between healthy human individuals. The CDR3 consists of 20 residues. Trimming at V came to 5 bases and at J to 2 bases, leaving 21 bases not matched to a gene. Germline V gene lookup returns CDR1 SGHNT and CDR2 YENEEA. The investigators split CD4+ cells into a CD45RA+ naive subset and a CD45RA-negative memory subset. With regard to this clone: Its antigen remains unidentified.

Study-level points and caveats: In this cohort, only blood was sampled, and tissue repertoires likely differ.

As originally analysed: As immunoSEQ supplied junction-only sequences (without quality scores), filtering differed. Data came from immunoSEQ multiplex PCR; TCRdb stores just in-frame clones and leaves some out. That table furnishes V, J and clone size, whereas the DNA furnished D and trimming. The sample shows around 1.5 million clones, approximately 98% of them seen only once. Material for sequencing was naive CD4+ T cells sorted from blood. Documented subset: CD45RA+ positively selected. The source is a man aged 25-40 years in good health. V and J are TRBV11-3 and TRBJ2-3; 8 bases are a match to TRBD2. CDR3 DNA: TGTGCCAGCAGCCAAGGACCCGGGACTAGTAGGGTAACTTACACAGATACGCAGTATTTT. Its protein is CASSQGPGTSRVTYTDTQYF.